The rows below give T cell receptor beta chains drawn from one sample of a study of cytomegalovirus exposure and HLA in healthy donors. Measured with immunoSEQ multiplex PCR; TCRdb has only the in-frame clones, and not every one. Counted here are 85,000 to 95,000 clones, about 63% occurring once; the ten biggest clones make up approximately 6%. The sample was PBMCs. The receptors stem from a woman between 25 and 40 years old in good health and CMV-seronegative. Both conserved end residues are part of each CDR3. D genes are given only for firm matches. Clone sizes are given selectively: once, few, many, or a class where the clone is expanded.

TRBD2	TRBJ2-3	TRBV6-5	once	CASRGAGRTDTQYF
.	TRBJ2-7	TRBV5-4	few	CASSFRNRSYEQYF
.	TRBJ1-5	TRBV27	.	CASSLLGGEQPQHF
TRBD1	TRBJ2-7	TRBV11-2	few	CASSPSDRGVHEQYF
.	TRBJ1-2	TRBV10-1	.	CASSENINYGYTF
TRBD2	TRBJ2-3	TRBV4-3	.	CASSHATSGGGTDTQYF
.	TRBJ1-2	TRBV7-8	.	CASSFTQGNNYGYTF
TRBD1	TRBJ2-3	TRBV7-7	many	CASSPGTGLLDTQYF
TRBD2	TRBJ2-1	TRBV5-1	.	CASRPGLAGANEQFF
.	TRBJ2-3	TRBV7-9	.	CAQGGVPQYF
TRBD1	TRBJ2-7	TRBV19	.	CASSPRTGTYEQYF